Listed here are 30 T cell receptor beta chains from one sample, sequenced in a study of beta chain features in type 1 diabetes. The study's findings and limits: TCRB CDR3 length was moderately but significantly reduced in all four CD4+ subsets of Type 1 diabetes patients.

Their target antigens are unknown. Sequencing targeted expressed TCRB transcripts, as all isolated RNA had been reverse transcribed. Measured with immunoSEQ multiplex PCR; TCRdb has only the in-frame clones, and not every one. The sample holds about 160,000 clones, just over 8% seen once. Sequences were obtained from central memory CD4+ T cells from blood. The receptors were sampled from a woman aged 18-35 years with type 1 diabetes.

This sequence joins TRBV5-1 and TRBJ2-7; TRBD1 might be the D (6 bases). Per the germline V gene, CDR1 is SGHRS and CDR2 is YFSETQ. CDR3 length equals 13 residues. V was cut by 2 bases and J by 4 bases, with 10 bases left in between. As DNA, the CDR3 is TGCGCCAGCAGCTTTGACAGGCTATACGAGCAGTACTTC. Its protein product is CASSFDRLYEQYF.

This clone showed up just a few times. The chain is built from TRBV29-1 and TRBJ1-2; 8 nucleotides match TRBD1. V was clipped by 5 bases and J by 4 bases; unmatched bases: 6. In germline, CDR1 is SQVTM, CDR2 ANQGSEA. This CDR3 contains 13 residues. The CDR3 region has the DNA TGCAGCGTTAGTTTCGGACAGGGCTATGGCTACACCTTC. It translates to CSVSFGQGYGYTF.

V is TRBV28 and J is TRBJ1-1; D unclear. CDR3 size: 11 residues. The germline V and J ends were trimmed by 8 bases and 7 bases, with 11 bases remaining between them. Per the germline V gene, CDR1 is MDHEN and CDR2 is SYDVKM. CDR3 nucleotides: TGTGCCAGCTTATTAGGGAGTGAAGCTTTCTTT. Amino acid sequence: CASLLGSEAFF.

The rearrangement uses TRBV7-3 and TRBJ2-1, with TRBD2 matching over 11 bases. With V trimmed by 5 bases and J by 6 bases, 3 bases remained unmatched. Germline CDR1 SGHTA, CDR2 FQGTGA. This CDR3 spans 14 amino acids. Here the CDR3 DNA reads TGTGCCAGCAGCATAGCGGGAGGGGGCAATGAGCAGTTCTTC. It is translated as CASSIAGGGNEQFF.

This clone was recorded a few times. The chain links TRBV30 to TRBJ2-5, with 9 bases lining up with TRBD2. Germline V lookup: CDR1 GTSNPN, CDR2 SVGIG (reference sequence). Trimming cost V 3 bases and J 7 bases; bases outside gene matches: 6. The CDR3 is made up of 13 amino acids. The CDR3 loop reads CAWRWGSGRTQYF. DNA for the CDR3: TGTGCCTGGAGGTGGGGTAGCGGGAGGACCCAGTACTTC.

This clone was seen only a few times. The chain combines TRBV12-5 with TRBJ2-1, with D perhaps matching TRBD1 (5 bases). CDR3 length: 18 residues. CDR1 is LGHNT, CDR2 FRNRAP, per germline. V dropped 0 bases and J dropped 0 bases, with 15 bases sitting between them. The CDR3 DNA follows: TGTGCTAGTGGTTTGGTGAGTGGGGCGGCCTCCTCCTACAATGAGCAGTTCTTC. As protein: CASGLVSGAASSYNEQFF. The entire variable domain, with the rest obtained from reference TRBV12-5 and TRBJ2-1, is as follows: DARVTQTPRHKVTEMGQEVTMRCQPILGHNTVFWYRQTMMQGLELLAYFRNRAPLDDSGMPKDRFSAEMPDATLATLKIQPSEPRDSAVYFCASGLVSGAASSYNEQFFGPGTRLTVL.

This clone was counted between two and nine times. The chain employs TRBV2 and TRBJ2-3; 9 positions agree with TRBD2. The CDR3 has 11 residues. Looked up from germline, CDR1 is SNHLY and CDR2 is FYNNEI. After removal of 6 bases from V and 14 bases from J, the junction contained 6 bases not matched to a gene. CDR3 DNA: TGTGCCAGCAGCTTAGCGGGAGAAAGGTATTTT. Amino acid sequence: CASSLAGERYF.

This clone was seen a handful of times. The genes are TRBV6-1 and TRBJ2-5; 9 nucleotides line up with TRBD2. Germline V gene data show CDR1 as MNHNS and CDR2 as SASEGT. CDR3 length equals 15 residues. V trimming: 1 base; J trimming: 5 bases; junction bases outside the gene matches: 5. The CDR3 region has the DNA TGTGCCAGCAGTGAAGGCGGGGGGGCCTGGGAGACCCAGTACTTC. This codes for CASSEGGGAWETQYF.

The chain has TRBV25-1 and TRBJ1-1, with 8 bases matching TRBD1. This CDR3 is 14 amino acids long. Germline-derived CDR1 and CDR2 are MGHDK and SYGVNS. With 5 bases clipped from V and 3 bases from J, the junction kept 5 bases outside the gene matches. In nucleotides, the CDR3 is TGTGCCAGCAGTCATCAACAGGGGGACACTGAAGCTTTCTTT. Encoded protein: CASSHQQGDTEAFF.

This clone was seen more than once but under ten times. The chain is built from TRBV5-1 and TRBJ2-5, with TRBD2 matching over 12 bases. Germline V gene data show CDR1 as SGHRS and CDR2 as YFSETQ. Trimming at V came to 3 bases and at J to 2 bases, leaving 5 bases not matched to a gene. CDR3 length: 16 amino acids. Here the CDR3 reads CASSSLAGGEQETQYF. CDR3 nucleotides: TGCGCCAGCAGCTCGCTAGCGGGAGGGGAACAAGAGACCCAGTACTTC. The whole variable domain, filled in from reference TRBV5-1 and TRBJ2-5, reads KAGVTQTPRYLIKTRGQQVTLSCSPISGHRSVSWYQQTPGQGLQFLFEYFSETQRNKGNFPGRFSGRQFSNSRSEMNVSTLELGDSALYLCASSSLAGGEQETQYFGPGTRLLVL.

The count of this clone is one. CDR3 amino acids: CASSQVGAGGNEQFF. The CDR3 nucleotides are TGTGCCAGCAGCCAGGTCGGAGCGGGAGGCAATGAGCAGTTCTTC. The chain uses TRBV5-4 and TRBJ2-1, with TRBD2 identical over 9 bases. Germline CDR1 is SGHNT and CDR2 is YYREEE (reference sequence). This CDR3 spans 15 amino acids. V gave up 4 bases and J gave up 6 bases; unmatched junction bases: 8. Looking up the rest from reference TRBV5-4 and TRBJ2-1 gives the full variable domain: ETGVTQSPTHLIKTRGQQVTLRCSSQSGHNTVSWYQQALGQGPQFIFQYYREEENGRGNFPPRFSGLQFPNYSSELNVNALELDDSALYLCASSQVGAGGNEQFFGPGTRLTVL.

This clone showed up just a few times. The gene calls are TRBV4-3 and TRBJ2-7, with D possibly being TRBD1 (5 bases). Germline V gene sequence: CDR1 LGHNA, CDR2 YSLEER. V was cut by 0 bases and J by 2 bases, with 11 bases left in between. This CDR3 is 15 amino acids long. The CDR3, as DNA: TGCGCCAGCAGCCAAGAAAAGGACATGACCTACGAGCAGTACTTC. Translation: CASSQEKDMTYEQYF.

The rearrangement uses TRBV11-3 and TRBJ1-1; D perhaps matches TRBD1 (6 bases). Trimming removed 5 bases at V and 5 bases at J, with 15 bases between. Germline values: CDR1 SGHNT, CDR2 YENEEA. The CDR3 totals 14 residues. The CDR3 region is CASSQGGGWTEAFF. The CDR3 coding sequence is TGTGCCAGCAGCCAAGGTGGGGGCTGGACTGAAGCTTTCTTT.

This clone was detected only a few times. V and J are TRBV19 and TRBJ1-2; 9 nucleotides align to TRBD1. The CDR3 runs to 14 residues. V lost 7 bases and J lost 2; bases outside the gene matches: 5. Germline CDR1 LNHDA, CDR2 SQIVND (reference sequence). In DNA, the CDR3 is TGTGCCAGTAACTTTGACAGGGGGAACTATGGCTACACCTTC. Amino acids: CASNFDRGNYGYTF.

A few counts support this clone. The chain links TRBV7-9 to TRBJ1-2, with D tentatively TRBD1 (6 bases). This CDR3 has 12 residues. V lost 5 bases and J 7 bases, leaving 11 bases between the germline ends. Germline CDR1 is SEHNR and CDR2 is FQNEAQ (reference sequence). The CDR3 coding sequence is TGTGCCAGCAGCCAGAGGGACACTGGCTACACCTTC. Encoded protein: CASSQRDTGYTF.

The genes are TRBV30 and TRBJ2-5, with D perhaps TRBD2 (6 bases). The length of the CDR3 is 13 residues. Germline CDR1 GTSNPN, CDR2 SVGIG (reference sequence). V dropped 1 base and J dropped 0 bases, with 6 bases sitting between them. CDR3 residues: CAWSGGDQETQYF. CDR3 nucleotide sequence: TGTGCCTGGAGTGGGGGGGACCAAGAGACCCAGTACTTC. The whole variable domain, remainder taken from reference TRBV30 and TRBJ2-5, is SQTIHQWPATLVQPVGSPLSLECTVEGTSNPNLYWYRQAAGRGLQLLFYSVGIGQISSEVPQNLSASRPQDRQFILSSKKLLLSDSGFYLCAWSGGDQETQYFGPGTRLLVL.

This clone was found a few times. This sequence joins TRBV7-9 and TRBJ1-1; TRBD1 matches 9 bases. From germline, CDR1 is SEHNR and CDR2 FQNEAQ (reference sequence). With V trimmed by 5 bases and J by 3 bases, 7 bases remained unmatched. This CDR3 has 15 amino acids. CDR3 nucleotides: TGTGCCAGCAGCCTGGGACAGGGCTCCTACACTGAAGCTTTCTTT. Residues: CASSLGQGSYTEAFF.

This clone was picked up a small number of times. This sequence joins TRBV6-5 and TRBJ2-5, with TRBD2 matching over 9 bases. V was clipped by 7 bases and J by 4 bases; unmatched bases: 7. CDR1 MNHEY and CDR2 SVGAGI come from the germline V gene. The CDR3 length is 14 residues. CDR3 loop: CASKPGLARETQYF. The CDR3 nucleotides read TGTGCCAGCAAACCGGGACTAGCAAGAGAGACCCAGTACTTC.

The chain couples TRBV6-5 to TRBJ2-1; TRBD2 is a possible D gene (5 bases). The germline V gene encodes CDR1 MNHEY and CDR2 SVGAGI. V was shortened by 2 bases and J by 15 bases, with 11 bases between the two germline ends. This CDR3 is built from 11 residues. In nucleotides, the CDR3 is TGTGCCAGCAGTTACAAGGGCCGGGGGTTCTTC. It specifies CASSYKGRGFF.

The CDR3: CASSLQGGNTGELFF. CDR3 DNA: TGCGCCAGCAGCTTACAGGGCGGTAACACCGGGGAGCTGTTTTTT. The V and J genes are TRBV4-3 and TRBJ2-2; D might be TRBD1 (6 bases). CDR1 is LGHNA and CDR2 is YSLEER in the germline V gene. Trimming took off 5 bases at V and 2 bases at J, with 12 bases between the two ends. This CDR3 comprises 15 residues.

In DNA form, the CDR3 reads TGTGCCAGTAGCGTAGTCATGAACACTGAAGCTTTCTTT. As protein: CASSVVMNTEAFF. The chain is built from TRBV19 and TRBJ1-1; D ambiguous. V lost 6 bases to trimming and J lost 0 bases, with 8 bases between them. The CDR3 consists of 13 residues. CDR1 and CDR2 (germline): LNHDA, SQIVND (reference sequence).

CDR3 sequence reads: CASSTSWAQGEQFF. For the CDR3, the DNA is TGTGCCAGCAGCACTTCGTGGGCCCAAGGTGAGCAGTTCTTC. The genes are TRBV14 and TRBJ2-1; D ambiguous. Trimming cost V 5 bases and J 9 bases, with 17 bases left between them. This CDR3 contains 14 residues. Germline CDR1 reads SGHDN; CDR2 reads FVKESK. The variable domain in full, with the rest retrieved from reference TRBV14 and TRBJ2-1, is EAGVTQFPSHSVIEKGQTVTLRCDPISGHDNLYWYRRVMGKEIKFLLHFVKESKQDESGMPNNRFLAERTGGTYSTLKVQPAELEDSGVYFCASSTSWAQGEQFFGPGTRLTVL.

This clone was observed a few times. This chain uses TRBV2 with TRBJ2-1; 8 bases fit TRBD2. The CDR3 sequence is 14 residues long. V lost 2 bases to trimming and J lost 5 bases; unmatched junction nucleotides: 2. In germline, CDR1 is SNHLY, CDR2 FYNNEI. DNA for the CDR3: TGTGCCAGCAGTGAAACTAGCGGCAACAATGAGCAGTTCTTC. It is translated as CASSETSGNNEQFF. Full variable domain (remainder filled in from reference TRBV2 and TRBJ2-1): EPEVTQTPSHQVTQMGQEVILRCVPISNHLYFYWYRQILGQKVEFLVSFYNNEISEKSEIFDDQFSVERPDGSNFTLKIRSTKLEDSAMYFCASSETSGNNEQFFGPGTRLTVL.

This clone was observed at least ten times. The CDR3 region is CAKLRDRGWTEAFF. The CDR3 DNA follows: TGTGCCAAACTCCGGGACAGGGGATGGACTGAAGCTTTCTTT. The chain is built from TRBV15 and TRBJ1-1; the match to TRBD1 covers 10 bases. CDR1 is LNHNV and CDR2 is YYDKDF in the germline V gene (reference sequence). After removal of 10 bases from V and 5 bases from J, the junction contained 10 bases not matched to a gene. This CDR3 comprises 14 residues.

The V and J genes are TRBV5-6 and TRBJ1-5, with 7 bases fitting TRBD1. This CDR3 has 14 residues. Germline V CDR1 and CDR2: SGHDT, YYEEEE. V shed 4 bases and J 4 bases; nucleotides not matched to a gene: 5. CDR3 sequence reads: CASSPRDRNQPQHF. CDR3 in DNA: TGTGCCAGCAGCCCTCGGGACAGAAATCAGCCCCAGCATTTT.

Ten or more counts support this clone. This specimen includes other DNA sequences encoding the same CDR3. The J gene is TRBJ1-1, the V gene TRBV19, with TRBD1 as a possible D gene (6 bases). V gave up 3 bases and J gave up 3 bases, with 11 bases separating them. This CDR3 is built from 14 residues. Germline V CDR1 and CDR2: LNHDA, SQIVND (reference sequence). This chain's CDR3 is CASSIRTAHTEAFF. In DNA, the CDR3 is TGTGCCAGTAGTATCCGGACAGCCCACACTGAAGCTTTCTTT.

This clone was counted a few times. The chain links TRBV6-5 to TRBJ2-7, with TRBD1 matching over 9 bases. J lost 3 bases, V lost 6 bases, and 9 bases had no gene match. This CDR3 contains 15 residues. Germline loops: CDR1 MNHEY, CDR2 SVGAGI. CDR3 sequence: CASSSPTTGGYEQYF. CDR3 nucleotides: TGTGCCAGCAGCTCCCCCACGACAGGGGGCTACGAGCAGTACTTC.

The chain recombines TRBV7-9 with TRBJ1-3; the match to TRBD1 covers 10 bases. There are 15 residues in the CDR3. Germline V gene lookup returns CDR1 SEHNR and CDR2 FQNEAQ (reference sequence). Germline trimming cut 5 bases from V and 6 bases from J; bases unmatched to any gene: 7. CDR3 protein: CASSRGTGELNTIYF. The CDR3 DNA follows: TGTGCCAGCAGCCGAGGGACAGGGGAATTAAACACCATATATTTT.

This clone turned up a few times. The genes are TRBV7-2 and TRBJ2-3; 9 bases align to TRBD2. Germline CDR1 SGHTA, CDR2 FQGNSA. CDR3 length: 15 residues. V trimming: 4 bases; J trimming: 3 bases; junction bases outside the gene matches: 5. CDR3 in amino acids: CASSWAGGGTDTQYF. CDR3 in DNA: TGTGCCAGCAGCTGGGCGGGAGGGGGGACAGATACGCAGTATTTT.

V usage is TRBV30 and J usage is TRBJ2-2; no clear D. The CDR3 is 13 residues long. CDR1 and CDR2 (germline): GTSNPN, SVGIG (reference sequence). The ends were cut back, 0 bases at V and 7 bases at J, with 9 bases in the middle. CDR3 bases: TGTGCCTGGAGTGTAAGAGTGGTCGGGGAGCTGTTTTTT. Its translation: CAWSVRVVGELFF.